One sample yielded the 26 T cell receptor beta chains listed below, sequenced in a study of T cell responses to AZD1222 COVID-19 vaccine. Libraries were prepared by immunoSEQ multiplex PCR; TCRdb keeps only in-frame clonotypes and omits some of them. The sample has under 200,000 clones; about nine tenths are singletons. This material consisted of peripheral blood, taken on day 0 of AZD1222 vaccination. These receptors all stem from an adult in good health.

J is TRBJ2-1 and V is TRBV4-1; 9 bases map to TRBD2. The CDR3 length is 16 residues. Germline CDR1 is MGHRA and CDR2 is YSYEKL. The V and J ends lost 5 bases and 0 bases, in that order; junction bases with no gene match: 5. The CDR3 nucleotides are TGCGCCAGCAGCAAATTAGCGGGAGTCTCCTACAATGAGCAGTTCTTC. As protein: CASSKLAGVSYNEQFF.

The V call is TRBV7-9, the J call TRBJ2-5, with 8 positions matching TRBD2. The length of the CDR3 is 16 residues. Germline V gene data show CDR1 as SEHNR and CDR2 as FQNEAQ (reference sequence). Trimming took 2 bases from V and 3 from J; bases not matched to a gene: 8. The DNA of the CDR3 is TGTGCCAGCAGCTTACCAGCAAGCGGGGGAGAAGAGACCCAGTACTTC. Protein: CASSLPASGGEETQYF.

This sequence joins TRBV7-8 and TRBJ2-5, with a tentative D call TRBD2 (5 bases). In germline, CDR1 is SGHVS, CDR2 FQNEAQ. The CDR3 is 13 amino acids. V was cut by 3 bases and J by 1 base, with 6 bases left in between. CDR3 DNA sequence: TGTGCCAGCAGCTTCCTAGCCCAAGAGACCCAGTACTTC. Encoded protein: CASSFLAQETQYF.

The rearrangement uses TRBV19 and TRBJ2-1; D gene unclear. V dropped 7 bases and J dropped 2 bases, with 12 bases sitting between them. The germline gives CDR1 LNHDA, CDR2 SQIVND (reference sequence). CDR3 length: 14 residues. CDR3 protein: CASNPTGTYNEQFF. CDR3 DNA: TGTGCCAGTAACCCTACTGGAACCTACAATGAGCAGTTCTTC.

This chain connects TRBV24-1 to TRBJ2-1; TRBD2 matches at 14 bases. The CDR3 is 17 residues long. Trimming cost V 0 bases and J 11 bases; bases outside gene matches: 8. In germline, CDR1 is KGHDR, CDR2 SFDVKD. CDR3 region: CATSDLPPGLAGAQQFF. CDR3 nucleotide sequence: TGTGCCACCAGTGATTTGCCCCCGGGACTAGCGGGGGCTCAGCAGTTCTTC.

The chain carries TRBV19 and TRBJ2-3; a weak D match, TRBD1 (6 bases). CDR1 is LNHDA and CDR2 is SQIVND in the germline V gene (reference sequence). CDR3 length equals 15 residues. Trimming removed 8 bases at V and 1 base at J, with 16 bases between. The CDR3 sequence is CASSSPYRGTDTQYF. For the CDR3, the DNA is TGTGCCAGTTCCTCCCCTTACAGGGGCACAGATACGCAGTATTTT.

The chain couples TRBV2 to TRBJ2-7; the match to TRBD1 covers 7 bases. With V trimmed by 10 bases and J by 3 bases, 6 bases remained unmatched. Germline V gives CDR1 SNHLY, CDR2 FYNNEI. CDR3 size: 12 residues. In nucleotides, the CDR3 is TGTGCCACCGGGACAGAACTCTACGAGCAGTACTTC. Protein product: CATGTELYEQYF.

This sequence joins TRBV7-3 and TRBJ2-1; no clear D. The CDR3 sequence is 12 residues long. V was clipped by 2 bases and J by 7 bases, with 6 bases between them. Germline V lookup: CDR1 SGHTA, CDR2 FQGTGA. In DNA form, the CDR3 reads TGTGCCAGCAGCTTAGATAATAATGAGCAGTTCTTC. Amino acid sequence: CASSLDNNEQFF.

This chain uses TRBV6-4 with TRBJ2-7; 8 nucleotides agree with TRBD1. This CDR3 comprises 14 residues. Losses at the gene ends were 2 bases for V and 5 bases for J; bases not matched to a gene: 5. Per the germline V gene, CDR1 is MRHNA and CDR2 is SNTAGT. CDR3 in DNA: TGTGCCAGCAGTGACGTGCAGGGGGCCCACGAGCAGTACTTC. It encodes CASSDVQGAHEQYF.

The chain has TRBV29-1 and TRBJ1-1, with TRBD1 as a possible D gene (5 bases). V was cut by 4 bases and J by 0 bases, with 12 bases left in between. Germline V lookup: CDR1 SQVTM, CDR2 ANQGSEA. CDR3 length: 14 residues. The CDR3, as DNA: TGCAGCGTTGGGAAGGGGCAGATGAACACTGAAGCTTTCTTT. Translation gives CSVGKGQMNTEAFF.

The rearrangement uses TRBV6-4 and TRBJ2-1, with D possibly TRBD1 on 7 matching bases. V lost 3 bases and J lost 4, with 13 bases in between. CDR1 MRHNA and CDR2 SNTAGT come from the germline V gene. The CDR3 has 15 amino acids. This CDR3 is CASSEGGTDYNEQFF. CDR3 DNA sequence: TGTGCCAGCAGTGAAGGAGGGACAGATTACAATGAGCAGTTCTTC.

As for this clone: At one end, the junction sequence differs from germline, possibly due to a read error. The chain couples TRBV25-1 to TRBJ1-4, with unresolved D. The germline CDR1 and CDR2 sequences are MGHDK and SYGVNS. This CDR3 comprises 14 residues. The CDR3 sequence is CVSSDSPPNEKLFF. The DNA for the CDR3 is TGTGTCAGCAGTGACTCGCCGCCCAATGAAAAACTGTTTTTT.

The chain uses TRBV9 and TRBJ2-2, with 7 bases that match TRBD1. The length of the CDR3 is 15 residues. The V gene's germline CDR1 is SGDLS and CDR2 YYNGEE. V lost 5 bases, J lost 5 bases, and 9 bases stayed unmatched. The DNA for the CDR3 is TGTGCCAGCAGTTCCGACAGGGTGAGGACCGGGGAGCTGTTTTTT. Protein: CASSSDRVRTGELFF.

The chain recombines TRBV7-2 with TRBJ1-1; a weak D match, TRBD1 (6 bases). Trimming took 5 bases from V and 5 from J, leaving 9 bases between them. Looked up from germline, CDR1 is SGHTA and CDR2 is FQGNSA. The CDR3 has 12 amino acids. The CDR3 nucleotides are TGTGCCAGCAGCCGCAGGGGAACTGAAGCTTTCTTT. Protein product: CASSRRGTEAFF.

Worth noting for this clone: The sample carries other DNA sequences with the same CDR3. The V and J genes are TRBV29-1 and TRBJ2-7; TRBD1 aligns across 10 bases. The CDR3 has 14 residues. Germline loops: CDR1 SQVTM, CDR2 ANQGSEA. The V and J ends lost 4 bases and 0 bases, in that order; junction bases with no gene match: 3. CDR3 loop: CSVGTGGSSYEQYF. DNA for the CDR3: TGCAGCGTTGGGACAGGGGGAAGCTCCTACGAGCAGTACTTC.

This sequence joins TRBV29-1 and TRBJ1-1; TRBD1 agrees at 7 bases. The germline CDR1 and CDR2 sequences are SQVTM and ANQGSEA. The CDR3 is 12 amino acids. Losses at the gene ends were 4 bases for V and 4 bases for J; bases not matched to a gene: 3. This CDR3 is CSVAGGGTEAFF. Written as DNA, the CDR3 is TGCAGCGTTGCAGGGGGGGGCACTGAAGCTTTCTTT.

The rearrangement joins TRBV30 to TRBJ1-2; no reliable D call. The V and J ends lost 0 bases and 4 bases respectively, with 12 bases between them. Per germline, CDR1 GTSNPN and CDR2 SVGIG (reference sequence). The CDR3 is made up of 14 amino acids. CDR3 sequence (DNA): TGTGCCTGGAGTGTCCCCCCGACCCCCTATGGCTACACCTTC. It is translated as CAWSVPPTPYGYTF. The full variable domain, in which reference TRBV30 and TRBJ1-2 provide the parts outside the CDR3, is SQTIHQWPATLVQPVGSPLSLECTVEGTSNPNLYWYRQAAGRGLQLLFYSVGIGQISSEVPQNLSASRPQDRQFILSSKKLLLSDSGFYLCAWSVPPTPYGYTFGSGTRLTVV.

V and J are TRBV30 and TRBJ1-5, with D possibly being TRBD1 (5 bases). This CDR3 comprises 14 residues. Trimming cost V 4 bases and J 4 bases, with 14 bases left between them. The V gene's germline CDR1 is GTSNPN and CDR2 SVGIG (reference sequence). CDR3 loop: CAWTSDSSNQPQHF. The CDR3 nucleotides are TGTGCCTGGACCTCCGACAGTTCGAATCAGCCCCAGCATTTT.

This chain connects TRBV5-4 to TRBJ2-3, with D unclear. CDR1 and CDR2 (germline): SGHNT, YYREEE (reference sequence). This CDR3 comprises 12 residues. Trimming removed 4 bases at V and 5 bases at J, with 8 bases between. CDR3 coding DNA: TGTGCCAGCAGCGCACATCTAGATACGCAGTATTTT. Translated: CASSAHLDTQYF.

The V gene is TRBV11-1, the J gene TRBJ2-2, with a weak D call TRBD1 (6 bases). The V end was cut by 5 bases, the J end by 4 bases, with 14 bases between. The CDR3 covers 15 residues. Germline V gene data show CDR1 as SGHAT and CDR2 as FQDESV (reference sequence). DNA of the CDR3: TGTGCCAGCAGCCCCGACAGGTTATTCACCGGGGAGCTGTTTTTT. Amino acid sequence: CASSPDRLFTGELFF. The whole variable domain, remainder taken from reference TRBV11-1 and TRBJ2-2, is EAEVAQSPRYKITEKSQAVAFWCDPISGHATLYWYRQILGQGPELLVQFQDESVVDDSQLPKDRFSAERLKGVDSTLKIQPAELGDSAMYLCASSPDRLFTGELFFGEGSRLTVL.

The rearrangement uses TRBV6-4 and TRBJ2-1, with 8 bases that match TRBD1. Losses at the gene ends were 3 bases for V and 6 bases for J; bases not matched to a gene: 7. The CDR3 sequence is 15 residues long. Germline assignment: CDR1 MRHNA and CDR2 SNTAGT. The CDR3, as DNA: TGTGCCAGCAGTGAGACAGGGGCGAGTAGCAATGAGCAGTTCTTC. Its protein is CASSETGASSNEQFF.

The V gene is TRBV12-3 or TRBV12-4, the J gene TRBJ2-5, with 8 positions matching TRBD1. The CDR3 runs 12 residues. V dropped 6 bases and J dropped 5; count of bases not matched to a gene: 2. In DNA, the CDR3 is TGTGCCAGCAGGCGACAGGGGGAGACCCAGTACTTC. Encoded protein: CASRRQGETQYF.

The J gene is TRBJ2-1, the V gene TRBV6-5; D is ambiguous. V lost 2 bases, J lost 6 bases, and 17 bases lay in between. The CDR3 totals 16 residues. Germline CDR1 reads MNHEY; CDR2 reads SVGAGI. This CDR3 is CASSYLSIGPVNEQFF. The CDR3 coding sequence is TGTGCCAGCAGTTACCTCTCAATAGGGCCTGTCAATGAGCAGTTCTTC.

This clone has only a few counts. The CDR3 region is CSVAGLAGGHSTDTQYF. The CDR3 DNA is TGCAGCGTCGCCGGACTAGCGGGAGGCCACAGCACAGATACGCAGTATTTT. This sequence joins TRBV29-1 and TRBJ2-3; 14 bases align to TRBD2. Germline trimming cut 6 bases from V and 0 bases from J; bases unmatched to any gene: 8. Germline assignment: CDR1 SQVTM and CDR2 ANQGSEA. The CDR3 has 17 amino acids.

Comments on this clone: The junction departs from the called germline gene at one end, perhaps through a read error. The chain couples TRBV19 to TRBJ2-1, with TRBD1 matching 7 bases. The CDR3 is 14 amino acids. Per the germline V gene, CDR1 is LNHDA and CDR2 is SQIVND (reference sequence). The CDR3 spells CASIGGNKKDEQFF. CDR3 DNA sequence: TGTGCTAGTATAGGGGGCAATAAGAAGGATGAGCAGTTCTTC. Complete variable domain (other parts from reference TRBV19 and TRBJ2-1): DGGITQSPKYLFRKEGQNVTLSCEQNLNHDAMYWYRQDPGQGLRLIYYSQIVNDFQKGDIAEGYSVSREKKESFPLTVTSAQKNPTAFYLCASIGGNKKDEQFFGPGTRLTVL.

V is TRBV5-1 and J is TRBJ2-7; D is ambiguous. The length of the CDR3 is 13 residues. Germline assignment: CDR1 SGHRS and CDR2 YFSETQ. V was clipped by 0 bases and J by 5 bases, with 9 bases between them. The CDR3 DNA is TGCGCCAGCAGCTTGGCTGGCGAGGACGAGCAGTACTTC. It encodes CASSLAGEDEQYF.